This entry features one TCR beta chain sequence. The antigen remains unidentified. This sample was taken from a study of cytomegalovirus exposure and HLA in healthy donors. Study-level points and caveats: The classifier reportedly diagnosed cytomegalovirus status with high specificity and sensitivity. Per a later analysis, HLA-associated TCR beta chains showed more clonal expansion than other, equally common TCR beta chains. In vitro checks showed that a few CMV-associated chains really do target CMV antigens.

A multiplex PCR was run with 60 Vbeta primers and 13 Jbeta primers. Authors' data handling: As a later analysis found, there were 70 million to 90 million unique TCR beta chains, of which 8.5 million to 13 million were shared. Measured with immunoSEQ multiplex PCR; TCRdb has only the in-frame clones, and not every one. The V and J calls and clone size are taken from that table; D and trimming were inferred from the DNA. The table has over 150,000 clones, roughly three quarters seen once; the top ten hold 1.6%. The CDR3 extends over 15 amino acids. CDR1 and CDR2 (germline): SGHDT, YYEEEE. Trimming left V 4 bases short and J 3 bases short, with 17 bases between.

Sequenced sample: PBMCs. The TCR originated in a woman aged 18-30 years in good health and CMV-seronegative. The J gene is TRBJ2-7, the V gene TRBV5-6, with D perhaps matching TRBD1 (5 bases). CDR3 residues: CASSIYRRPYYEQYF. The CDR3 nucleotides are TGTGCCAGCAGCATTTACAGGAGACCCTACTACGAGCAGTACTTC.